The clone carrying this T cell receptor beta chain has just a few counts. The source of the sample is a study of T cells in Graves' hyperthyroidism and ophthalmopathy. Study-wide context: Peripheral blood sampling occurred at initial diagnosis, before any treatment.

PBMCs were sourced from roughly 10 ml fresh peripheral blood. Between the trimmed V and J ends, which lost 0 bases and 5 bases, there was a span of 14 bases. The CDR3 has 15 amino acids. CDR1 and CDR2 from the germline V gene are SGHRS and YFSETQ. Researchers took RNA transcripts and amplified the TCR beta CDR3 regions from them. HTBI primers were employed in a first-round RT-PCR of the TCR CDR3. Via MiXCR, TCRdb re-called the multiplex PCR reads, giving one row per CDR3 protein. Seen here are a few hundred thousand distinct CDR3 sequences, around 20% observed once, and the top ten hold 44%. The sample comprised blood. The sequence came from a man between 40 and 49 years old with Graves' hyperthyroidism. The rearrangement uses TRBV5-1 and TRBJ1-1; D is unclear. CDR3 coding DNA: TGCGCCAGCAGCTTGGCCGGAATATCTCAAACTGAAGCTTTCTTT. This sequence encodes CASSLAGISQTEAFF.